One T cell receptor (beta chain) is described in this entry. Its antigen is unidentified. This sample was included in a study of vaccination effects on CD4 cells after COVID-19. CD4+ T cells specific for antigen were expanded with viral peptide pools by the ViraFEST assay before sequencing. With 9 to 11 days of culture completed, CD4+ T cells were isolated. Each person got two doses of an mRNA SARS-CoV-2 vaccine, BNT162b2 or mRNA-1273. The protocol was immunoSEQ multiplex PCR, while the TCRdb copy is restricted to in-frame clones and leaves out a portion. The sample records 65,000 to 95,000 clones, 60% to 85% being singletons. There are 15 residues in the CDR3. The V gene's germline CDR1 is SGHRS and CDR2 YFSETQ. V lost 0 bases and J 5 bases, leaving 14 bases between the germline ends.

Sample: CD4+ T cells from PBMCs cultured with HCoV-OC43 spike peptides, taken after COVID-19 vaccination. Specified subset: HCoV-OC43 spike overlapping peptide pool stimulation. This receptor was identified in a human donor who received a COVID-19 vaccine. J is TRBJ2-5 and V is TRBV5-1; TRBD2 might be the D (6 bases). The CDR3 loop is CASSLGDGGDETQYF. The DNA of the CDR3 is TGCGCCAGCAGCTTGGGGGACGGGGGAGACGAGACCCAGTACTTC.